A single T cell receptor (beta chain) is shown here with its context. This clonotype was found many times. This receptor's antigen is unknown. The record has no base qualities; no much larger clone is one base away. Libraries were built with RACE. Sequencing relied on a NextSeq 500. During library preparation, unique molecular identifiers were attached to individual cDNA molecules so that TCRs could be counted quantitatively and reproducibly. For every blood RNA sample, sequencing covered both the TCR alpha and TCR beta chains. The original methods were these. A median of around 100,000 TCRs per sample was observed, with a range of 23,224 to 690,600. The Decombinator software suite was used to annotate V, J and CDR3 in the TCR reads. Every sample was subsampled to the same number of TCRs (28,000) for the PS versus PT1 abundance plots. TCRs were defined as expanded if absent before sensitization and observed at least eight times at the 2-week time point. TCRdb reworked the public reads: Q25 trimming with fastp, MiXCR clone assembly, productive beta chains retained. Each entry is one CDR3 protein sequence, shown with its most common DNA and genes. The V and J calls and clone size come from TCRdb's table, not from the authors' own analysis. For this sample the table gives more than 75,000 distinct CDR3 sequences, of which 7.5% to 10% were detected only once. Of the sample, more than 2% is held by the ten largest clones.

A distance of 14 bases separates the germline ends of V and J, which lose 5 bases and 6 bases respectively. Based on the germline V gene (reference sequence), the CDR1 and CDR2 sequences are LNHNV and YYDKDF. Inclusive of the bounding cysteine and phenylalanine, the CDR3 is 13 residues long. The CDR3 DNA has 39 bases and is translated from base 1. The time point label of this sample denotes: patch test 2, 6 weeks after DPC sensitization. The sample's treatment or condition label, in plain terms: therapeutic diphenylcyclopropenone sensitization with weekly scalp DPC. Blood at each patch-test visit was drawn before the patch test was applied. Patients were considered eligible if aged 18 to 70, diagnosed with alopecia and deemed suitable for DPC therapy, and patients were excluded if pregnant. Unfractionated whole blood was collected in Tempus Blood RNA tubes, and total RNA was extracted from that blood.

This record belongs to a study of human T cells and chemical hapten exposure (dated by TCRdb to 2020 to 2023). About the study as a whole: For sensitization, 2% DPC in acetone was applied to a roughly 2 cm by roughly 2 cm area of upper inner arm skin. Patients additionally received weekly therapeutic DPC doses to the scalp throughout the roughly 24-week study period. Patch testing on the upper back used Finn chambers containing 0.01% DPC, with scoring done after 6 days according to International Contact Dermatitis Research Group standards. Alopecia areata with under or over 50% scalp involvement, alopecia totalis and alopecia universalis were represented in the patient cohort, which was mostly female. Libraries were pooled for sequencing, and per-sample TCR yields varied mainly because of small differences in library volumes within the pool. Peripheral blood TCR repertoire changes were tracked in vivo in alopecia patients during primary and secondary sensitization to the hapten diphenylcyclopropenone (DPC). Blood samples were taken from patients before sensitization (week 0) and at 2, 6 and about 24 weeks after DPC sensitization. About 30 alopecia patients provided blood for TCR sequencing at one to four time points (pre-sensitization, 2, 6 and 24 weeks). Study-level results and caveats: DPC sensitization did not change the number of TCRs with a frequency above 1 in 1000, and there was no evidence of changes in global repertoire structure. All patients had alopecia, a presumed autoimmune disease, so their immune response might differ from that of healthy individuals. Expanded TCRs formed significantly more large CDR3 similarity clusters than pre-sensitization or healthy control sets, consistent with antigen-driven responses. Repeated subsampling changed both the strength of the expansion versus patch-test correlation and the threshold at which the correlation became significant. The number of PT1 expanded TCRs positively correlated with patch test score, significant at thresholds 8, 16 and 32 but not 4.

This receptor was taken from a woman in her thirties or forties with alopecia areata. Some clones in this sample may be carry-over from other donors' samples. The chain is encoded by TRBV15 joined to TRBJ2-7, with the D gene call left open. The source was whole blood, collected in connection with sensitization to the hapten diphenylcyclopropenone (DPC). The DNA reads as follows: TGTGCCACCAGCTCGAGGACCTCTCTCGAGCAGTACTTC. This encodes CATSSRTSLEQYF.